These 22 T cell receptor beta chains came from one sample sequenced in a study of blood T cells in healthy people across ages. A J-beta primer mix and a sample-barcoded 5' primer were used in a second PCR of about 7 to 12 cycles. TCRdb reprocessed the 5' RACE reads via MiXCR and lists one record per CDR3 protein. The sample lists approximately 780,000 distinct CDR3 sequences, around a quarter occurring once. The same data also contributed to another study, on T cells of mothers and their children.

The material sequenced was blood. All receptors derive from a boy younger than 18 in good health.

This clonotype occurred many times. The chain recombines TRBV20-1 with TRBJ2-5; 9 bases match TRBD2. This CDR3 has 13 amino acids. CDR1 is DFQATT, CDR2 SNEGSKA, per germline (reference sequence). V gave up 7 bases and J gave up 6 bases; unmatched junction bases: 9. CDR3 nucleotides: TGCAGTGGTTTTAGCGGGGGCCCTAAGACCCAGTACTTC. This sequence encodes CSGFSGGPKTQYF.

The chain joins TRBV4-1 to TRBJ2-5; the D gene is possibly TRBD2 (5 bases). The V gene lost 3 bases and the J gene lost 5 bases, with 13 bases spanning the gap. The CDR3 totals 14 residues. CDR1 is MGHRA and CDR2 is YSYEKL in the germline V gene. The CDR3 loop is CASSHGILMETQYF. The CDR3 nucleotides read TGCGCCAGCAGCCACGGGATTCTCATGGAGACCCAGTACTTC.

This sequence joins TRBV20-1 and TRBJ1-5; D call uncertain. V was trimmed by 3 bases and J by 2 bases, leaving 14 bases between them. The germline V gene has CDR1 DFQATT and CDR2 SNEGSKA (reference sequence). The CDR3 extends over 15 amino acids. As DNA, the CDR3 is TGCAGTGCTAGTAATCGAATTTTTGGCAATCAGCCCCAGCATTTT. This sequence encodes CSASNRIFGNQPQHF.

V gene TRBV5-1 combines with J gene TRBJ2-1; no clear D gene. V gave up 2 bases and J gave up 8 bases, with 11 bases separating them. Germline V lookup: CDR1 SGHRS, CDR2 YFSETQ. The CDR3 sequence is 13 residues long. The CDR3 DNA is TGCGCCAGCAGCTTTGTCTCCTTGGATGAGCAGTTCTTC. Translated: CASSFVSLDEQFF.

The chain couples TRBV4-1 to TRBJ1-1; the D gene is possibly TRBD1 (6 bases). The V end lost 4 bases, the J end lost 7 bases, and 19 bases lay between the germline ends. From germline, CDR1 is MGHRA and CDR2 YSYEKL. The CDR3 loop spans 15 amino acids. The CDR3 DNA is TGCGCCAGCAGCCCTCCGGGACAAGCTTCTCTTGAAGCTTTCTTT. This sequence encodes CASSPPGQASLEAFF.

This clonotype was recorded a few times. The genes are TRBV29-1 and TRBJ1-3; D gene ambiguous. CDR3 length: 12 amino acids. The V end lost 6 bases, the J end lost 0 bases, and 6 bases lay between the germline ends. Germline V gene lookup returns CDR1 SQVTM and CDR2 ANQGSEA. CDR3 loop: CSVRHSGNTIYF. CDR3 bases: TGCAGCGTACGGCACTCTGGAAACACCATATATTTT.

Here the CDR3 reads CASSLNRAREKLFF. CDR3 nucleotides: TGTGCCAGCAGTTTAAACAGGGCAAGGGAAAAACTGTTTTTT. The chain is built from TRBV12-3 or TRBV12-4 and TRBJ1-4; tentatively, D is TRBD1 (6 bases). CDR3 length equals 14 residues. The V end lost 2 bases, the J end lost 8 bases, and 12 bases lay between the germline ends.

There are a few counts of this clonotype. The rearrangement links TRBV27 to TRBJ1-2, with TRBD1 identical over 7 bases. J lost 3 bases, V lost 0 bases, and 10 bases had no gene match. The CDR3 is 17 residues long. Per germline, CDR1 MNHEY and CDR2 SMNVEV (reference sequence). Here the CDR3 DNA reads TGTGCCAGCAGTTTATCGATGGCGACAGGGAGGGACTATGGCTACACCTTC. As protein: CASSLSMATGRDYGYTF.

The genes are TRBV7-9 and TRBJ2-1; D possibly corresponds to TRBD2 (6 bases). Between the trimmed V and J ends, which lost 8 bases and 6 bases, there was a span of 11 bases. Germline V gives CDR1 SEHNR, CDR2 FQNEAQ (reference sequence). This CDR3 spans 12 amino acids. CDR3 sequence reads: CASRGLVNEQFF. The CDR3 nucleotides read TGTGCCAGCCGGGGGTTAGTCAATGAGCAGTTCTTC.

This chain connects TRBV5-1 to TRBJ1-6; D unclear. Trimming pared 4 bases from V and 0 bases from J, leaving 14 bases between. The CDR3 extends over 17 amino acids. The germline CDR1 and CDR2 sequences are SGHRS and YFSETQ. CDR3 DNA: TGCGCCAGCAGCCCCCGCGAGGAGAGCTCCTATAATTCACCCCTCCACTTT. Translating it yields CASSPREESSYNSPLHF.

This sequence joins TRBV5-1 and TRBJ2-3, with 10 bases identical to TRBD2. This CDR3 region has 15 residues. Per germline, CDR1 SGHRS and CDR2 YFSETQ. Trimming removed 4 bases from V and 4 bases from J; junction bases left unmatched: 6. The CDR3 DNA reads TGCGCCAGCAGCCAAACTAGCGGGGTCTCAGATACGCAGTATTTT. Amino acids: CASSQTSGVSDTQYF.

Comment on this clonotype: At one end the junction does not follow the germline gene, possibly because of a read error. The rearrangement uses TRBV29-1 and TRBJ2-7; TRBD1 is a possible D gene (5 bases). This CDR3 has 14 amino acids. The germline CDR1 and CDR2 sequences are SQVTM and ANQGSEA. The CDR3 protein is CSVEDDWGYNEQYF. Here the CDR3 DNA reads TGCAGCGTCGAAGATGATTGGGGCTACAACGAGCAGTACTTC.

This clonotype was picked up one time. The genes are TRBV7-2 and TRBJ2-5; 10 bases map to TRBD2. CDR1 is SGHTA and CDR2 is FQGNSA in the germline V gene. The CDR3 has 16 amino acids. The junction had 12 bases not matched to a gene; V was cut back by 5 bases and J by 6 bases. The chain's CDR3 is CASSPPEERGGKTQYF. The CDR3, as DNA: TGTGCCAGCAGCCCACCTGAGGAGCGGGGGGGAAAGACCCAGTACTTC.

Points on this clonotype: The junction departs from the called germline gene at one end, perhaps through a read error. The chain couples TRBV4-3 to TRBJ2-3, with 7 positions matching TRBD2. Per germline, CDR1 LGHNA and CDR2 YSLEER. This CDR3 is 15 amino acids long. CDR3 DNA: TGCGCCAGCAGCCAAGGCGGACTAGATACAGATATGCAGTATTTT. Its translation: CASSQGGLDTDMQYF.

The table lists this clonotype with a few counts. The V call is TRBV30, the J call TRBJ1-3; D might be TRBD1 (6 bases). This CDR3 comprises 13 residues. V lost 1 base to trimming and J lost 9 bases, with 13 bases between them. Looked up from germline, CDR1 is GTSNPN and CDR2 is SVGIG (reference sequence). Here the CDR3 reads CAWSAREGGTIYF. CDR3 DNA: TGTGCCTGGAGTGCCCGTGAGGGGGGCACCATATATTTT.

This clonotype was detected a few times. The chain uses TRBV7-8 and TRBJ2-7; TRBD1 might be the D (5 bases). Trimming pared 5 bases from V and 2 bases from J, leaving 19 bases between. The CDR3 has 16 amino acids. Germline values: CDR1 SGHVS, CDR2 FQNEAQ. The CDR3 region is CASSPDTQESPYEQYF. CDR3 in DNA: TGTGCCAGCAGCCCAGACACACAGGAGTCACCCTACGAGCAGTACTTC.

The V call is TRBV2, the J call TRBJ2-7; D uncertain. CDR1 is SNHLY, CDR2 FYNNEI, per germline. CDR3 length equals 13 residues. The V and J ends lost 3 bases and 2 bases respectively, with 8 bases between them. CDR3 in amino acids: CASSDQETYEQYF. DNA of the CDR3: TGTGCCAGCAGTGATCAGGAGACCTACGAGCAGTACTTC.

Ten or more counts support this clonotype. At one of its ends the junction is not consistent with the germline gene, which may arise from a read error. The rearrangement uses TRBV7-2 and TRBJ1-1; no firm D call. The CDR3 sequence is 13 residues long. Germline-derived CDR1 and CDR2 are SGHTA and FQGNSA. CDR3 region: CASSLEMNTEAFF. The CDR3 DNA reads as TGTGCCAGCAGCTTAGAGATGAACACAGAAGCTTTCTTT.

This clonotype showed up many times. The J gene is TRBJ1-5, the V gene TRBV7-9; D unclear. V lost 5 bases and J lost 0, with 5 bases in between. Germline V lookup: CDR1 SEHNR, CDR2 FQNEAQ (reference sequence). This CDR3 has 13 residues. The CDR3 nucleotides read TGTGCCAGCAGCCAGAATAGCAATCAGCCCCAGCATTTT. Its translation: CASSQNSNQPQHF.

The chain employs TRBV12-3 or TRBV12-4 and TRBJ2-5; D not resolved. V was cut by 0 bases and J by 5 bases, with 13 bases left in between. This CDR3 comprises 15 residues. The CDR3 DNA reads TGTGCCAGCAGTTTAGCAGAGACCCCCAGGGAGACCCAGTACTTC. As protein: CASSLAETPRETQYF.

V and J are TRBV9 and TRBJ2-5; D is uncertain. Trimming took off 0 bases at V and 5 bases at J, with 8 bases between the two ends. The germline V gene encodes CDR1 SGDLS and CDR2 YYNGEE. This CDR3 contains 13 residues. The CDR3 DNA is TGTGCCAGCAGCGTAGATGCCAGGGAGACCCAGTACTTC. This codes for CASSVDARETQYF.

This chain uses TRBV7-8 with TRBJ1-5, with TRBD1 matching over 10 bases. CDR1 and CDR2 (germline): SGHVS, FQNEAQ. The junction had 16 bases not matched to a gene; V was cut back by 5 bases and J by 6 bases. CDR3 size: 18 residues. The CDR3 spells CASSHRGLDRGQGQPQHF. The CDR3 bases are TGTGCCAGCAGCCACAGGGGGTTAGACAGGGGGCAAGGTCAGCCCCAGCATTTT.